The entry that follows covers one T cell receptor beta chain sequence. The target antigen is unknown. The time point denotes: sample taken at primary tumor resection. No cells were sorted before sequencing. The whole RNA sequenced was extracted from tumor, nontumor lung or frozen PBMC. Donors were roughly 72 untreated early-stage non-small cell lung cancer patients. The CDR3 spans 16 residues. V dropped 1 base and J dropped 1 base, with 13 bases sitting between them. CDR1 SEHNR and CDR2 FQNEAQ come from the germline V gene (reference sequence). This sample is drawn from a study of spatial heterogeneity in lung cancer. Study at large: Detection consistently yielded more beta chains than alpha chains. Study-wide results and caveats: Expanded tumor TCRs that were ubiquitous appeared in blood more at resection than follow-up.

TCRdb redid the calling of the 5' RACE reads with MiXCR, one entry per CDR3 protein. This table has 26,000 or so distinct CDR3 sequences, roughly 12% appearing once. The source was PBMCs, collected at surgery. This rearrangement joins TRBV7-9 to TRBJ1-1; D gene ambiguous. This clonotype was sampled from a female donor with early-stage non-small cell lung cancer. The CDR3 sequence: CASSLGLVITNTEAFF. Written as DNA, the CDR3 is TGTGCCAGCAGCTTAGGTTTGGTTATCACGAACACTGAAGCTTTCTTT.